This T cell receptor beta chain appears in the sequencing data of a study of control samples from healthy donors and cancer patients. The method was immunoSEQ multiplex PCR; TCRdb's version includes in-frame clones alone and lacks a portion of them. The table records some 100,000 clones, around nine tenths of them present only once. CDR1 is KGHDR and CDR2 is SFDVKD in the germline V gene. V gave up 1 base and J gave up 8 bases; unmatched junction bases: 6. This CDR3 region has 14 residues. The sequence derives from a human donor in good health. The donor label of this sample is uncertain. Sequencing used blood. This sequence joins TRBV24-1 and TRBJ1-2; 7 bases are a match to TRBD1. The CDR3 coding sequence is TGTGCCACCAGTGATTTCCCCTCAGGGGGGGGCTACACCTTC. It translates to CATSDFPSGGGYTF.